Each of the 14 T cell receptor beta chains below was sequenced from the same sample in a study of beta chain features in type 1 diabetes. cDNA synthesis used the whole RNA isolate, giving expressed TCRB sequences. Some clones are missing from TCRdb's copy, which holds only in-frame ones; the method was immunoSEQ multiplex PCR. The data hold about 210,000 clones, with 9.5% to 13% observed a single time. The sequenced sample was central memory CD4+ T cells from blood. All receptors come from a man younger than 35 in good health.

Only a few counts were recorded for this clone. The rearrangement links TRBV7-2 to TRBJ2-3; no reliable D call. With 4 bases removed from V and 2 bases from J, the gap between germline ends came to 13 bases. CDR3 size: 15 residues. Germline V gives CDR1 SGHTA, CDR2 FQGNSA. CDR3 in DNA: TGTGCCAGCAGCTCTGGGATTTTCGACACAGATACGCAGTATTTT. Translation: CASSSGIFDTDTQYF.

The V call is TRBV5-6, the J call TRBJ2-6; D is unclear. V lost 1 base to trimming and J lost 0 bases, with 11 bases between them. Germline V gives CDR1 SGHDT, CDR2 YYEEEE. This CDR3 comprises 17 residues. For the CDR3, the DNA is TGTGCCAGCAGCTTGAGTCAGGTAAACTCTGGGGCCAACGTCCTGACTTTC. It codes for CASSLSQVNSGANVLTF.

This clone occurred a few times. The CDR3 nucleotides read TGTGCCAGCAGCTCCCTCGCCGGGAGCTACGAGCAGTACTTC. Its translation is CASSSLAGSYEQYF. The chain couples TRBV11-2 to TRBJ2-7; perhaps TRBD2 as D (6 bases). The germline gives CDR1 SGHAT, CDR2 FQNNGV. Trimming took off 4 bases at V and 3 bases at J, with 13 bases between the two ends. This CDR3 spans 14 amino acids.

Many counts were recorded for this clone. The chain has TRBV29-1 and TRBJ2-5, with unresolved D. V was clipped by 0 bases and J by 5 bases, with 10 bases between them. Germline V CDR1 and CDR2: SQVTM, ANQGSEA. The CDR3 covers 13 residues. The DNA for the CDR3 is TGCAGCGTTGAAGAGGGTATTCGGGAGACCCAGTACTTC. The encoded protein is CSVEEGIRETQYF.

This chain uses TRBV29-1 with TRBJ2-7; no firm D call. Germline CDR1 and CDR2: SQVTM and ANQGSEA. The CDR3 totals 12 residues. The V end was cut by 1 base, the J end by 2 bases, with 6 bases between. The CDR3 protein is CSVEGQAYEQYF. CDR3 coding DNA: TGCAGCGTTGAAGGACAAGCCTACGAGCAGTACTTC.

The rearrangement uses TRBV11-3 and TRBJ2-3; TRBD2 matches 7 bases. CDR3 size: 14 residues. CDR1 is SGHNT, CDR2 YENEEA, per germline. J was trimmed by 5 bases and V by 2 bases; bases with no gene match: 4. The CDR3 DNA sequence: TGTGCCAGCAGCTTACGACTAGCTGGAGATACGCAGTATTTT. It translates to CASSLRLAGDTQYF.

The chain links TRBV7-3 to TRBJ1-1; no clear D gene. V lost 2 bases and J 0 bases, leaving 7 bases between the germline ends. In germline, CDR1 is SGHTA, CDR2 FQGTGA. The CDR3 spans 14 residues. Written as DNA, the CDR3 is TGTGCCAGCAGCTTACAGGTTATGAACACTGAAGCTTTCTTT. Translated: CASSLQVMNTEAFF.

This clone showed up just a few times. The chain is built from TRBV29-1 and TRBJ2-7, with 7 bases fitting TRBD2. Trimming removed 4 bases from V and 1 base from J; junction bases left unmatched: 10. This CDR3 region has 15 residues. Germline V gives CDR1 SQVTM, CDR2 ANQGSEA. The chain's CDR3 is CSVGESRGISYEQYF. In DNA form, the CDR3 reads TGCAGCGTTGGGGAATCGCGGGGGATTTCCTACGAGCAGTACTTC.

The chain couples TRBV6-5 to TRBJ1-2; perhaps TRBD1 as D (6 bases). This CDR3 has 12 residues. The V and J ends lost 5 bases and 10 bases respectively, with 14 bases between them. The germline CDR1 and CDR2 sequences are MNHEY and SVGAGI. CDR3 in DNA: TGTGCCAGCAGTCAAAGGACAGCAGACTACACCTTC. Translated: CASSQRTADYTF.

This clone was seen more than once but under ten times. For the CDR3, the DNA is TGTGCCATCAGCACGGGACAGGGAGTGCCTCTTGAAGCTTTCTTT. It translates to CAISTGQGVPLEAFF. The chain carries TRBV10-3 and TRBJ1-1, with 9 bases aligning to TRBD1. The V and J ends lost 6 bases and 7 bases, in that order; junction bases with no gene match: 12. The CDR3 runs to 15 residues. The V gene's germline CDR1 is ENHRY and CDR2 SYGVKD.

The rearrangement joins TRBV6-5 to TRBJ2-3, with TRBD1 identical over 8 bases. This CDR3 comprises 15 residues. Germline CDR1 is MNHEY and CDR2 is SVGAGI. Trimming at V came to 6 bases and at J to 1 base, leaving 6 bases not matched to a gene. CDR3 protein: CASRLRGQGTDTQYF. The DNA for the CDR3 is TGTGCCAGCAGACTCAGGGGGCAGGGCACAGATACGCAGTATTTT.

This clone was seen a handful of times. The chain couples TRBV9 to TRBJ2-3; D gene ambiguous. Germline assignment: CDR1 SGDLS and CDR2 YYNGEE. This CDR3 spans 11 amino acids. Trimming stripped 3 bases from V and 8 bases from J, with 7 bases between. CDR3 protein: CASSASFTQYF. DNA for the CDR3: TGTGCCAGCAGCGCCTCTTTTACGCAGTATTTT.

This chain connects TRBV9 to TRBJ2-1; TRBD1 matches at 11 bases. The germline CDR1 and CDR2 sequences are SGDLS and YYNGEE. V shed 2 bases and J 7 bases; nucleotides not matched to a gene: 8. This CDR3 is 16 amino acids long. CDR3 nucleotides: TGTGCCAGCAGCGTCCTAGGGACAGGGGGTGGAAATGAGCAGTTCTTC. Translating gives CASSVLGTGGGNEQFF.

The V and J genes are TRBV5-4 and TRBJ2-4; 10 positions agree with TRBD2. With 4 bases clipped from V and 9 bases from J, the junction kept 7 bases outside the gene matches. Germline lookup yields CDR1 SGHNT and CDR2 YYREEE (reference sequence). The CDR3 length is 14 residues. The CDR3 DNA follows: TGTGCCAGCAGCCTAGCGGGGGTCGAAGGCATTCAGTACTTC. Its protein product is CASSLAGVEGIQYF.